The 27 T cell receptor beta chains below all came from one sample that was sequenced in a study of beta chain features in type 1 diabetes (dated by TCRdb to 2016 to 2019). The library was obtained by the immunoSEQ multiplex PCR assay. The entire isolated RNA was reverse transcribed using the High Capacity cDNA Reverse Transcription Kit, and thus expressed TCRB transcripts were sequenced. TCRdb limited this immuneACCESS table to in-frame rearrangements with V and J called. A share of clones is missing; checked studies link under half to unresolved V genes, and the rest is unexplained. This sample lists around 400,000 clones; 10% to 15% were detected once. The top ten hold roughly 0.015% of the sample. Source material: naive CD4+ T cells from blood. The sample's cell subset or site label, decoded: true naive CD4+ T cells. Receptors were obtained from a man younger than 35 in good health.

This clone was found a few times. The CDR3 region is CASSPSGGYTGELFF. CDR3 nucleotide sequence: TGCGCCAGCAGCCCTAGTGGGGGGTACACCGGGGAGCTGTTTTTT. The chain combines TRBV5-1 with TRBJ2-2, with TRBD2 as a possible D gene (6 bases). Germline V gene lookup returns CDR1 SGHRS and CDR2 YFSETQ. Trimming pared 4 bases from V and 3 bases from J, leaving 13 bases between. CDR3 length: 15 amino acids.

A few counts support this clone. The rearrangement uses TRBV28 and TRBJ2-1; no clear D gene. CDR1 and CDR2 (germline): MDHEN, SYDVKM. The CDR3 has 17 residues. V was cut by 5 bases and J by 0 bases, with 17 bases left in between. DNA of the CDR3: TGTGCCAGCAGTCCCGTTGGAAGCGCCTCCTCCTACAATGAGCAGTTCTTC. Its translation: CASSPVGSASSYNEQFF.

The chain has TRBV2 and TRBJ2-7; the D gene is possibly TRBD1 (5 bases). This CDR3 spans 14 amino acids. Per germline, CDR1 SNHLY and CDR2 FYNNEI. The germline V and J ends were trimmed by 1 base and 0 bases, with 7 bases remaining between them. This CDR3 reads CASSEDRSSYEQYF. CDR3 DNA: TGTGCCAGCAGTGAAGACAGGAGCTCCTACGAGCAGTACTTC.

This clone has a handful of counts. The chain recombines TRBV9 with TRBJ2-3; perhaps TRBD2 as D (7 bases). The CDR3 consists of 13 residues. Germline V gene sequence: CDR1 SGDLS, CDR2 YYNGEE. The germline V and J ends were trimmed by 6 bases and 5 bases, with 13 bases remaining between them. Here the CDR3 reads CASTGGSGDTQYF. The CDR3 bases are TGTGCCAGCACGGGGGGCTCTGGAGATACGCAGTATTTT.

The chain carries TRBV5-4 and TRBJ2-7; D might be TRBD1 (5 bases). Germline V gene sequence: CDR1 SGHNT, CDR2 YYREEE (reference sequence). The CDR3 loop spans 16 amino acids. The V end was cut by 5 bases, the J end by 7 bases, with 25 bases between. The CDR3: CASSSFTQDTTREQYF. CDR3 sequence (DNA): TGTGCCAGCAGTTCGTTTACCCAGGACACAACGAGGGAGCAGTACTTC.

The J gene is TRBJ2-7, the V gene TRBV29-1; the match to TRBD1 covers 9 bases. CDR3 length: 13 amino acids. From germline, CDR1 is SQVTM and CDR2 ANQGSEA. After removal of 0 bases from V and 6 bases from J, the junction contained 3 bases not matched to a gene. CDR3 nucleotide sequence: TGCAGCGTTGAAGAGACAGGGGGAAGCGAGCAGTACTTC. It encodes CSVEETGGSEQYF.

This chain joins TRBV28 and TRBJ2-7; D is ambiguous. Germline V lookup: CDR1 MDHEN, CDR2 SYDVKM. V lost 5 bases to trimming and J lost 2 bases, with 10 bases between them. The CDR3 length is 13 residues. The CDR3 sequence is CASSPETAYEQYF. The CDR3 DNA sequence: TGTGCCAGCAGTCCCGAAACAGCCTACGAGCAGTACTTC.

This clone was detected only a few times. The V call is TRBV18, the J call TRBJ2-5; 9 bases are shared with TRBD1. CDR3 length: 18 amino acids. With V trimmed by 3 bases and J by 5 bases, 16 bases remained unmatched. Per germline, CDR1 KGHSH and CDR2 LQKENI. The CDR3 is CASSPPGTGTGFLETQYF. DNA for the CDR3: TGTGCCAGCTCACCCCCCGGGACCGGGACAGGGTTTTTGGAGACCCAGTACTTC. The full variable domain, its missing parts supplied by reference TRBV18 and TRBJ2-5, is NAGVMQNPRHLVRRRGQEARLRCSPMKGHSHVYWYRQLPEEGLKFMVYLQKENIIDESGMPKERFSAEFPKEGPSILRIQQVVRGDSAAYFCASSPPGTGTGFLETQYFGPGTRLLVL.

The chain has TRBV10-3 and TRBJ2-7; weak D call: TRBD2 (6 bases). This CDR3 region has 15 residues. Trimming removed 4 bases at V and 2 bases at J, with 15 bases between. Germline V CDR1 and CDR2: ENHRY, SYGVKD. The CDR3 DNA sequence: TGTGCCATCAGTGCGCCGGGGACGGGAGCCTACGAGCAGTACTTC. It translates to CAISAPGTGAYEQYF.

This clone was counted a few times. The CDR3 region has the DNA TGTGCCAGCAAGAACGAGCAGGGGGAAGGACAGCCCCAGCATTTT. This encodes CASKNEQGEGQPQHF. The rearrangement uses TRBV6-5 and TRBJ1-5, with 7 positions matching TRBD1. CDR3 length: 15 amino acids. V shed 7 bases, J shed 7 bases, and the junction held 13 bases outside the gene matches. Looked up from germline, CDR1 is MNHEY and CDR2 is SVGAGI.

This chain joins TRBV6-6 and TRBJ1-2; the match to TRBD1 covers 9 bases. The germline V gene has CDR1 MNHNY and CDR2 SVGAGI (reference sequence). CDR3 length: 13 amino acids. Unmatched junction bases numbered 5, after V lost 6 bases and J lost 6 bases. As DNA, the CDR3 is TGTGCCAGCAGGACCGGGACAGGGAATGGCTACACCTTC. It yields the protein CASRTGTGNGYTF.

The chain combines TRBV19 with TRBJ1-1; D is ambiguous. CDR3 length: 14 residues. V was trimmed by 5 bases and J by 1 base, leaving 11 bases between them. CDR1 and CDR2 (germline): LNHDA, SQIVND (reference sequence). Here the CDR3 reads CASSFGLTNTEAFF. Here the CDR3 DNA reads TGTGCCAGTAGTTTTGGGCTGACGAACACTGAAGCTTTCTTT.

This clone was counted between two and nine times. The chain links TRBV4-3 to TRBJ2-3; 7 bases align to TRBD1. The CDR3 is made up of 13 amino acids. V dropped 4 bases and J dropped 6; count of bases not matched to a gene: 4. Germline V lookup: CDR1 LGHNA, CDR2 YSLEER. The CDR3 spells CASSRARGDTQYF. The CDR3, as DNA: TGCGCCAGCAGCCGAGCCAGGGGGGATACGCAGTATTTT.

The chain has TRBV7-3 and TRBJ1-1, with TRBD1 as a possible D gene (6 bases). Germline V gene sequence: CDR1 SGHTA, CDR2 FQGTGA. V lost 3 bases and J 0 bases, leaving 11 bases between the germline ends. The CDR3 spans 15 residues. CDR3 in amino acids: CASSFRQVMNTEAFF. The CDR3 DNA follows: TGTGCCAGCAGCTTCCGACAGGTCATGAACACTGAAGCTTTCTTT. Full variable domain (remainder filled in from reference TRBV7-3 and TRBJ1-1): GAGVSQTPSNKVTEKGKYVELRCDPISGHTALYWYRQSLGQGPEFLIYFQGTGAADDSGLPNDRFFAVRPEGSVSTLKIQRTERGDSAVYLCASSFRQVMNTEAFFGQGTRLTVV.

This rearrangement joins TRBV18 to TRBJ2-2; D uncertain. Trimming stripped 6 bases from V and 6 bases from J, with 14 bases between. Germline V lookup: CDR1 KGHSH, CDR2 LQKENI. The CDR3 extends over 14 amino acids. CDR3 sequence reads: CASSRYEQAGELFF. The DNA for the CDR3 is TGTGCCAGCTCCCGGTACGAGCAGGCCGGGGAGCTGTTTTTT.

This clone has a handful of counts. This chain connects TRBV4-2 to TRBJ2-1; 10 nucleotides line up with TRBD1. The length of the CDR3 is 15 residues. The ends lost 2 bases at V and 5 bases at J; junction bases unmatched: 3. Germline CDR1 reads LGHNA; CDR2 reads YNFKEQ. This chain's CDR3 is CASSQYGTGDNEQFF. CDR3 nucleotide sequence: TGTGCCAGCAGCCAATATGGGACAGGGGACAATGAGCAGTTCTTC.

The V call is TRBV28, the J call TRBJ2-5, with D possibly being TRBD1 (5 bases). V shed 6 bases and J shed 3 bases, with 8 bases lying between them. The CDR3 covers 12 residues. Germline V gene lookup returns CDR1 MDHEN and CDR2 SYDVKM. The CDR3: CASSIREETQYF. For the CDR3, the DNA is TGTGCCAGCAGCATCAGGGAAGAGACCCAGTACTTC.

This clone has just a few counts. The chain joins TRBV2 to TRBJ1-2; TRBD1 agrees at 9 bases. V lost 5 bases to trimming and J lost 3 bases; unmatched junction nucleotides: 4. The CDR3 is 14 residues long. Germline V gene sequence: CDR1 SNHLY, CDR2 FYNNEI. This CDR3 is CASSTGGFYYGYTF. Here the CDR3 DNA reads TGTGCCAGCAGTACAGGGGGCTTCTACTATGGCTACACCTTC.

The chain has TRBV28 and TRBJ2-7; 9 positions match TRBD1. From germline, CDR1 is MDHEN and CDR2 SYDVKM. This CDR3 spans 13 amino acids. Trimming at V came to 5 bases and at J to 8 bases, leaving 7 bases not matched to a gene. CDR3 coding DNA: TGTGCCAGCAGTCGGGCCGGGACAGGGAAGCAGTACTTC. Translating gives CASSRAGTGKQYF. Full variable domain (rest looked up from reference TRBV28 and TRBJ2-7): DVKVTQSSRYLVKRTGEKVFLECVQDMDHENMFWYRQDPGLGLRLIYFSYDVKMKEKGDIPEGYSVSREKKERFSLILESASTNQTSMYLCASSRAGTGKQYFGPGTRLTVT.

This clone has more than one count but fewer than ten. CDR3 nucleotides: TGTGCCACCAGCAGAGATCCTTGGCAGATTAACTATGGCTACACCTTC. It codes for CATSRDPWQINYGYTF. The V gene is TRBV15, the J gene TRBJ1-2; no firm D call. This CDR3 region has 16 residues. Trimming pared 0 bases from V and 1 base from J, leaving 12 bases between. Germline assignment: CDR1 LNHNV and CDR2 YYDKDF (reference sequence). Looking up the rest from reference TRBV15 and TRBJ1-2 gives the full variable domain: DAMVIQNPRYQVTQFGKPVTLSCSQTLNHNVMYWYQQKSSQAPKLLFHYYDKDFNNEADTPDNFQSRRPNTSFCFLDIRSPGLGDTAMYLCATSRDPWQINYGYTFGSGTRLTVV.

In this sample, this clone turned up a few times. The rearrangement links TRBV7-2 to TRBJ2-2; D possibly corresponds to TRBD1 (6 bases). The V end was cut by 4 bases, the J end by 6 bases, with 12 bases between. Germline CDR1 SGHTA, CDR2 FQGNSA. The CDR3 is 14 residues long. The CDR3 DNA follows: TGTGCCAGCAGCTCGCAGCGACAGGCCGGGGAGCTGTTTTTT. Protein: CASSSQRQAGELFF. The whole variable domain, filled in from reference TRBV7-2 and TRBJ2-2, reads GAGVSQSPSNKVTEKGKDVELRCDPISGHTALYWYRQSLGQGLEFLIYFQGNSAPDKSGLPSDRFSAERTGGSVSTLTIQRTQQEDSAVYLCASSSQRQAGELFFGEGSRLTVL.

The chain combines TRBV5-1 with TRBJ2-7, with D possibly being TRBD1 (6 bases). Germline CDR1 reads SGHRS; CDR2 reads YFSETQ. Trimming took 4 bases from V and 6 from J, leaving 17 bases between them. The CDR3 has 14 residues. CDR3 in DNA: TGCGCCAGCAGCCGGTGGACAGCTTACGGCGAGCAGTACTTC. Residues: CASSRWTAYGEQYF.

This chain links TRBV6-5 with TRBJ2-7; maybe TRBD1 (6 bases). Per germline, CDR1 MNHEY and CDR2 SVGAGI. The CDR3 runs 15 residues. V was pared by 2 bases and J by 5 bases, with 16 bases between. The CDR3 DNA follows: TGTGCCAGCAGTTACCAGGCAGGGGTTGCGGACGAGCAGTACTTC. It codes for CASSYQAGVADEQYF.

Only a few counts were recorded for this clone. This sample includes further DNA sequences coding for the same CDR3. V gene TRBV28 combines with J gene TRBJ2-3; D remains ambiguous. The germline V gene encodes CDR1 MDHEN and CDR2 SYDVKM. V was trimmed by 5 bases and J by 0 bases, leaving 6 bases between them. CDR3 size: 13 residues. Here the CDR3 reads CASSPPSTDTQYF. The DNA of the CDR3 is TGTGCCAGCAGTCCCCCTAGCACAGATACGCAGTATTTT.

The chain has TRBV27 and TRBJ1-2; 9 nucleotides agree with TRBD1. The germline V gene has CDR1 MNHEY and CDR2 SMNVEV (reference sequence). The CDR3 is 15 amino acids. Trimming at V came to 3 bases and at J to 2 bases, leaving 4 bases not matched to a gene. CDR3 region: CASSFGTGQNYGYTF. The CDR3 nucleotides read TGTGCCAGCAGTTTCGGGACAGGGCAAAACTATGGCTACACCTTC.

The sample holds a few counts of this clone. V usage is TRBV11-2 and J usage is TRBJ2-2, with D unresolved. The CDR3 is made up of 13 amino acids. Per the germline V gene, CDR1 is SGHAT and CDR2 is FQNNGV. V lost 1 base, J lost 5 bases, and 5 bases lay in between. The CDR3 sequence is CASSLALTGELFF. The CDR3 coding sequence is TGTGCCAGCAGCTTAGCTCTGACCGGGGAGCTGTTTTTT.

In this sample, this clone turned up many times. The chain is built from TRBV15 and TRBJ1-2; TRBD1 matches 7 bases. Per germline, CDR1 LNHNV and CDR2 YYDKDF (reference sequence). The CDR3 totals 12 residues. After removal of 5 bases from V and 8 bases from J, the junction contained 5 bases not matched to a gene. This CDR3 is CATSATGAGYTF. CDR3 DNA: TGTGCCACCAGCGCCACAGGGGCCGGCTACACCTTC.